A selection of T cell receptor beta chains follows, all from one sample in a study of cytomegalovirus exposure and HLA in healthy donors. Sequenced by immunoSEQ multiplex PCR; TCRdb stores in-frame clones only, minus some. The sample holds approximately 220,000 clones, over 80% seen once. Sequenced input: PBMCs. The source is a boy younger than 10 in good health and CMV-seronegative. Each CDR3 is given with its conserved first and last residue. A D gene is named only where the DNA matches it firmly. Clone sizes are given selectively: once, few, many, or a class where the clone is expanded.

NA	TRBV2	TRBJ2-3	NA	12	CASSERGDTQYF	TGTGCCAGCAGTGAACGGGGAGATACGCAGTATTTT
NA	TRBV19	TRBJ1-5	TRBD1	18	CASSYGQSGTGGGQPQHF	TGTGCCAGTAGCTACGGCCAGTCCGGGACAGGGGGCGGGCAGCCCCAGCATTTT
NA	TRBV18	TRBJ2-7	NA	13	CASSYEGRYEQYF	TGTGCCAGCTCCTACGAGGGCAGGTACGAGCAGTACTTC
NA	TRBV7-9	TRBJ2-7	TRBD2	16	CASSPPWREVSAEQYF	TGTGCCAGCAGCCCGCCGTGGCGGGAGGTGTCTGCCGAGCAGTACTTC
NA	TRBV20-1	TRBJ1-1	NA	11	CSANRGTEAFF	TGCAGTGCTAACCGGGGCACTGAAGCTTTCTTT
few	TRBV5-1	TRBJ1-4	NA	15	CASSPQQGSNEKLFF	TGCGCCAGCAGCCCCCAACAGGGTTCTAATGAAAAACTGTTTTTT
NA	TRBV7-6	TRBJ2-3	NA	14	CASSLAGATDTQYF	TGTGCCAGCAGCTTAGCGGGAGCCACAGATACGCAGTACTTT
NA	TRBV18	TRBJ2-7	TRBD1	15	CASSPSGQVSYEQYF	TGTGCCAGCTCACCATCGGGACAGGTCTCCTACGAGCAGTACTTC
NA	TRBV28	TRBJ1-2	NA	12	CASSEQGYGYTF	TGTGCCAGCAGTGAACAGGGTTATGGCTACACCTTC
NA	TRBV4-1	TRBJ2-7	NA	14	CASSQAEGAYEQYF	TGCGCCAGCAGCCAAGCGGAAGGGGCCTACGAGCAGTACTTC
NA	TRBV11-2	TRBJ2-3	NA	15	CASSLDPVITDTQYF	TGTGCCAGCAGCTTAGATCCGGTTATCACAGATACGCAGTATTTT
NA	TRBV7-9	TRBJ2-7	TRBD1	16	CASTRSGTGAFYEQYF	TGTGCCAGCACTCGCTCCGGGACAGGGGCCTTCTACGAGCAGTACTTC
once	TRBV19	TRBJ2-1	NA	15	CASTIGGSSYNEQFF	TGTGCCAGTACCATCGGGGGAAGCTCCTACAATGAGCAGTTCTTC
NA	TRBV6-5	TRBJ1-1	NA	15	CASSSRLTMNTEAFF	TGTGCCAGCAGTTCGAGACTTACTATGAACACTGAAGCTTTCTTT
once	TRBV7-9	TRBJ1-3	TRBD1	19	CASSPRAGGAGRSGNTIYF	TGTGCCAGCAGCCCGCGGGCAGGGGGCGCAGGGAGATCTGGAAACACCATATATTTT
NA	TRBV7-9	TRBJ2-2	NA	16	CASSPRERPTTGELFF	TGTGCCAGCAGCCCCAGAGAGCGGCCGACCACCGGGGAGCTGTTTTTT
NA	TRBV6-5	TRBJ2-3	NA	13	CASSYLRADTQYF	TGTGCCAGCAGTTACCTACGGGCAGATACGCAGTATTTT
few	TRBV2	TRBJ1-1	TRBD1	14	CASRGTGGNTEAFF	TGTGCCAGCAGGGGGACAGGGGGAAACACTGAAGCTTTCTTT
NA	TRBV27	TRBJ2-5	NA	14	CASSFSGGAETQYF	TGTGCCAGCAGTTTTTCCGGGGGAGCAGAGACCCAGTACTTC
NA	TRBV14	TRBJ1-1	NA	13	CASSQGYVAEAFF	TGTGCCAGCAGCCAAGGCTATGTCGCTGAAGCTTTCTTT
NA	TRBV19	TRBJ2-1	NA	16	CASSISINRAYNEQFF	TGTGCCAGTAGCATCTCCATAAACCGGGCCTACAATGAGCAGTTCTTC
NA	TRBV5-4	TRBJ2-3	TRBD2	17	CASSLRTSGAWGDTQYF	TGTGCCAGCAGCTTGAGGACTAGCGGGGCCTGGGGAGATACGCAGTATTTT
NA	TRBV27	TRBJ2-1	TRBD2	15	CASSLPGLALDEQFF	TGTGCCAGCAGTTTACCAGGACTAGCGTTAGATGAGCAGTTCTTC
NA	TRBV7-3	TRBJ1-2	NA	14	CASSPAGRGGGYTF	TGTGCCAGCAGCCCGGCGGGTCGCGGGGGTGGCTACACCTTC